The rows below give T cell receptor beta chains drawn from one sample of a study of T cells in Graves' hyperthyroidism and ophthalmopathy. One entry per CDR3 protein, called by TCRdb with MiXCR from the multiplex PCR reads. The profile covers about 480,000 distinct CDR3 sequences, with approximately 24% appearing a single time and roughly 12% taken by the ten largest. The sequenced material came from blood. The receptor source for this set is a woman aged 25 to 39 with Graves' ophthalmopathy. Both conserved end residues are part of each CDR3. The D gene is left open where the match is weak. Size is omitted from some rows. Given values are once, few, many or a class for expanded clones.

v_call	d_call	clone_size	j_call	cdr3_aa	cdr3_nt
TRBV20-1	NA	many	TRBJ1-2	CSAIQGGYGYTF	TGCAGTGCTATACAGGGAGGCTATGGCTACACCTTC
TRBV27	TRBD2	NA	TRBJ2-5	CASSSAGGPATHRGTQYF	TGTGCCAGCAGTTCAGCGGGGGGGCCGGCCACTCATAGAGGGACCCAGTACTTC
TRBV6-2/TRBV6-3	TRBD2	NA	TRBJ2-2	CASSGLVVWTGELFF	TGTGCCAGTTCGGGACTAGTTGTATGGACCGGGGAGCTGTTTTTT
TRBV6-1	NA	NA	TRBJ1-6	CASNLFGGDSPLHF	TGTGCCAGCAATCTGTTCGGGGGCGATTCACCCCTCCACTTT
TRBV7-8	NA	many	TRBJ1-5	CASSFQGASNQPQHF	TGTGCCAGCAGCTTTCAGGGCGCGAGCAATCAGCCCCAGCATTTT
TRBV6-4	TRBD1	many	TRBJ2-3	CASSDRDVPSTDTQYF	TGTGCCAGCAGCGACAGGGACGTGCCTAGCACAGATACGCAGTATTTT
TRBV6-5	NA	many	TRBJ1-2	CASSYNGRGFDGYTF	TGTGCCAGCAGTTACAACGGCAGGGGCTTCGATGGCTACACCTTC
TRBV12-3/TRBV12-4	NA	NA	TRBJ1-2	CASSRGAGYTF	TGTGCCAGCAGTCGGGGCGCCGGCTACACCTTC
TRBV24-1	TRBD2	NA	TRBJ2-3	CATSDQAGDLTDTQYF	TGTGCCACCAGTGATCAAGCGGGGGACCTCACAGATACGCAGTATTTT
TRBV2	TRBD1	many	TRBJ2-2	CASSGTGWDGELFF	TGTGCCAGCAGCGGGACAGGGTGGGACGGGGAGCTGTTTTTT
TRBV27	TRBD2	NA	TRBJ2-5	CASSPWTSGEGGETQYF	TGTGCCAGCAGTCCCTGGACTAGCGGGGAGGGGGGAGAGACCCAGTACTTC
TRBV11-2	NA	many	TRBJ1-2	CASSLGGIYGYTF	TGTGCCAGCAGCTTGGGGGGGATCTATGGCTACACCTTC
TRBV12-3/TRBV12-4	NA	many	TRBJ1-1	CASRDTGYNTEAFF	TGTGCCAGCAGAGACACAGGTTATAACACTGAAGCTTTCTTT
TRBV6-2/TRBV6-3	NA	NA	TRBJ1-1	CASRPGQKGITEAFF	TGTGCCAGCCGTCCGGGACAAAAGGGCATCACTGAAGCTTTCTTT
TRBV6-1	TRBD2	NA	TRBJ2-5	CASSEQREGTQYF	TGTGCCAGCAGTGAACAAAGGGAGGGGACCCAGTACTTC
TRBV7-4	TRBD1	few	TRBJ1-2	CASSLPHRTLLGDRGRDYGYTF	TGTGCCAGCAGCTTACCACACCGTACCCTCCTCGGAGACAGGGGAAGAGACTATGGCTACACCTTC
TRBV25-1	TRBD1	many	TRBJ2-6	CASSEMAYGRAGGGANVLTF	TGTGCCAGCAGTGAAATGGCTTATGGACGGGCAGGGGGTGGGGCCAACGTCCTGACTTTC
TRBV9	NA	many	TRBJ1-2	CASSVEPGPDSGYTF	TGTGCCAGCAGCGTAGAACCGGGGCCCGACTCTGGCTACACCTTC
TRBV6-5	TRBD1	many	TRBJ2-7	CASSYNRGLYF	TGTGCCAGCAGTTACAACAGGGGGCTTTACTTC
TRBV2	NA	NA	TRBJ1-2	CASSEESARVYGYTF	TGTGCCAGCAGTGAAGAGAGCGCGCGGGTCTATGGCTACACCTTC
TRBV5-1	NA	many	TRBJ1-2	CASRTENYGYTF	TGCGCCAGCAGAACAGAGAACTATGGCTACACCTTC
TRBV7-8	TRBD2	NA	TRBJ2-4	CASSLGFWEGAKNIQYF	TGTGCCAGCAGCTTAGGCTTTTGGGAGGGGGCCAAAAACATTCAGTACTTC
TRBV9	NA	NA	TRBJ1-1	CASSAGDIWEGMNTEAFF	TGTGCCAGCAGCGCGGGGGACATCTGGGAAGGAATGAACACTGAAGCTTTCTTT
TRBV28	NA	few	TRBJ2-5	CASRPDRVQETQYF	TGTGCCAGCAGACCTGACAGAGTACAAGAGACCCAGTACTTC
TRBV18	NA	NA	TRBJ2-7	CASSPLDSSGSYEQYF	TGTGCCAGCTCACCGCTTGACAGTTCGGGCTCCTACGAGCAGTACTTC
TRBV19	TRBD1	many	TRBJ2-7	CASSIGTGSEYEQYF	TGTGCCAGTAGTATAGGGACAGGGTCGGAGTACGAGCAGTACTTC
TRBV4-1	NA	many	TRBJ1-5	CASSQGGAKGSNQPQHF	TGCGCCAGCAGCCAAGGGGGAGCAAAGGGTAGCAATCAGCCCCAGCATTTT
TRBV27	NA	NA	TRBJ1-1	CASSIIVGRPESFF	TGTGCCAGCAGTATAATCGTGGGACGGCCTGAATCTTTCTTT
TRBV20-1	NA	many	TRBJ1-5	CSAPGRSNQPQHF	TGCAGTGCCCCAGGCCGTAGCAATCAGCCCCAGCATTTT
TRBV2	NA	many	TRBJ1-5	CASSVQGNSNQPQHF	TGTGCCAGCAGCGTACAGGGAAATAGCAATCAGCCCCAGCATTTT